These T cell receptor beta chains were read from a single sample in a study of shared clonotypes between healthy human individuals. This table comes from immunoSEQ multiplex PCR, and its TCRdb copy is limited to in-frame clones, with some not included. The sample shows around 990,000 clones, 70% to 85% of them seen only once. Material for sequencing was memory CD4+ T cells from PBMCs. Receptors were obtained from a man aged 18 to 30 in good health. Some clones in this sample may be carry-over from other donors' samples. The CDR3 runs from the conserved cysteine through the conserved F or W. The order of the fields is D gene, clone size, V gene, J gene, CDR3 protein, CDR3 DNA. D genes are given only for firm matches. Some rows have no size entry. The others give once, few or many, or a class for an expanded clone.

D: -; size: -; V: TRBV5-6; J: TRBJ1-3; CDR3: CASSIQVSSGNTIYF; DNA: TGTGCCAGCAGCATACAGGTGTCCTCTGGAAACACCATATATTTT
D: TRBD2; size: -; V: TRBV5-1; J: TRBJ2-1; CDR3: CASSMGLAGGYNEQFF; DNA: TGCGCCAGCAGCATGGGACTAGCGGGAGGTTACAATGAGCAGTTCTTC
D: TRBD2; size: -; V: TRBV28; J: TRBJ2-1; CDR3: CASAPWASGTFDEQFF; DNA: TGTGCCAGTGCTCCTTGGGCTAGCGGGACTTTCGATGAGCAGTTCTTC
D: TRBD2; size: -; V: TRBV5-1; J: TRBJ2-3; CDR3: CASSRSGRYAGDTQYF; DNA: TGCGCCAGCAGTCGTAGCGGGAGGTATGCCGGAGATACGCAGTATTTT
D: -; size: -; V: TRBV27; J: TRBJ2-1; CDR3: CASSRWDEQFF; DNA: TGTGCCAGCAGTCGTTGGGATGAGCAGTTCTTC
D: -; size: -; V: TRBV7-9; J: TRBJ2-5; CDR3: CASSPDPWQETQYF; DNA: TGTGCCAGCAGCCCAGATCCCTGGCAAGAGACCCAGTACTTC
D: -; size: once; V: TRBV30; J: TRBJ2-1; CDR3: CAWSRGGSSYNEQFF; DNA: TGTGCCTGGAGTCGTGGGGGGAGCTCCTACAATGAGCAGTTCTTC
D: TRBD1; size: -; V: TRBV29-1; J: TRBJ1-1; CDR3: CSVEGTGAGTEAFF; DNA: TGCAGCGTTGAAGGGACAGGGGCGGGCACTGAAGCTTTCTTT
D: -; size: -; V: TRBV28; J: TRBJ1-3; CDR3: CASSLGGTGNTIYF; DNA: TGTGCCAGCAGTTTGGGGGGTACCGGAAACACCATATATTTT
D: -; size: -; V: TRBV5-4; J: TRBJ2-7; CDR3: CASSLSQMSSYEQYF; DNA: TGTGCCAGCAGCTTGAGCCAGATGAGCTCCTACGAGCAGTACTTC
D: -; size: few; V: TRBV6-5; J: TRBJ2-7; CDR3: CASSSDPAVEQYF; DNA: TGTGCCAGCAGTTCCGACCCCGCAGTCGAGCAGTACTTC
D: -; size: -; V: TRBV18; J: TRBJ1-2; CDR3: CASSPPGSRRYGYTF; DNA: TGTGCCAGCTCACCTCCTGGGTCACGACGATATGGCTACACCTTC
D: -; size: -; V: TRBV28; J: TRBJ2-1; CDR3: CASSPGWRIAYNEQFF; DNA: TGTGCCAGCAGCCCGGGCTGGCGGATAGCCTACAATGAGCAGTTCTTC
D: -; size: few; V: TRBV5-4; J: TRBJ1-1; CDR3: CASSLRAEAPEAFF; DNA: TGTGCCAGCAGCTTGCGGGCAGAAGCGCCTGAAGCTTTCTTT
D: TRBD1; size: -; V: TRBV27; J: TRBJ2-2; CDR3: CASTPGTANTGELFF; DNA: TGTGCCAGCACCCCGGGGACAGCGAACACCGGGGAGCTGTTTTTT
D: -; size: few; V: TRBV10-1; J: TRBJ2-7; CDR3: CASSEPGHEQYF; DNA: TGCGCCAGCAGTGAGCCCGGACACGAGCAGTACTTC
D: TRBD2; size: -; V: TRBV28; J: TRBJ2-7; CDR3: CASSITSGSYEQYF; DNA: TGTGCCAGCAGTATTACTAGCGGGAGCTACGAGCAGTACTTC
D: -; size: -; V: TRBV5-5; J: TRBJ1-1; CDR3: CASSLVTSYTEAFF; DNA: TGTGCCAGCAGCTTGGTTACTAGCTACACTGAAGCTTTCTTT
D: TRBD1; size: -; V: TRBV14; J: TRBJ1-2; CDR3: CASSQVGTAYGYTF; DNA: TGTGCCAGCAGCCAAGTAGGGACAGCCTATGGCTACACCTTC
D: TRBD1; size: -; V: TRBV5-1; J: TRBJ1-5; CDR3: CASSPGTGEQPQHF; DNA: TGCGCCAGCAGCCCCGGGACAGGGGAACAGCCCCAGCATTTT
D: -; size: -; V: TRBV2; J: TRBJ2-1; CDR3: CASSEQKRDHNEQFF; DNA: TGTGCCAGCAGTGAACAGAAAAGGGATCACAATGAGCAGTTCTTC
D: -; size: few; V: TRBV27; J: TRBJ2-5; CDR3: CASSPLLASETQYF; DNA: TGTGCCAGCAGTCCGTTACTAGCAAGCGAGACCCAGTACTTC
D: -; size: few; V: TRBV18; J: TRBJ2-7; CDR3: CASSPGGQDGEQYF; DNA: TGTGCCAGCTCGCCGGGCGGACAAGACGGCGAGCAGTACTTC
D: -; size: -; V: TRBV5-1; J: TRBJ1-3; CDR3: CASSLGRLTSGNTIYF; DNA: TGCGCCAGCAGCTTGGGGCGGCTAACCTCTGGAAACACCATATATTTT
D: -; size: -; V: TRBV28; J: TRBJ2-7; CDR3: CASSFRASEDEQYF; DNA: TGTGCCAGCAGTTTTAGGGCTAGCGAAGACGAGCAGTACTTC
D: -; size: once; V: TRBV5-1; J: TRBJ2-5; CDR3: CASSLMGPAETQYF; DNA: TGCGCCAGCAGCTTGATGGGCCCGGCGGAGACCCAGTACTTC
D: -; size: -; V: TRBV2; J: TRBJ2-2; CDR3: CASRILDPGELFF; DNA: TGTGCCAGCAGAATATTGGACCCCGGGGAGCTGTTTTTT
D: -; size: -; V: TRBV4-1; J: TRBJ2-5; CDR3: CASSGQLPETQYF; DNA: TGCGCCAGCAGTGGCCAACTTCCCGAGACCCAGTACTTC
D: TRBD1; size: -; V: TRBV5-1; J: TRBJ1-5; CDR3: CASSLGGTGNQPQHF; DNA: TGCGCCAGCAGCTTGGGCGGGACAGGTAATCAGCCCCAGCATTTT
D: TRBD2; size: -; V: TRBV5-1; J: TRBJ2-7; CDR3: CASSLAGREGYEQYF; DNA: TGCGCCAGCAGCTTGGCTGGCAGGGAGGGATACGAGCAGTACTTC
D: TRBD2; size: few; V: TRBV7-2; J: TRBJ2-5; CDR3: CASSLGRTSGQETQYF; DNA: TGTGCCAGCAGCTTAGGAAGGACTAGCGGCCAAGAGACCCAGTACTTC
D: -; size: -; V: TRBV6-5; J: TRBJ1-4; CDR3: CASSYTGSNEKLFF; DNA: TGTGCCAGCAGTTACACTGGGTCTAATGAAAAACTGTTTTTT
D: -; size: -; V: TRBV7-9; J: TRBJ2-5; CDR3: CASSFYGDQETQYF; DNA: TGTGCCAGCAGCTTTTACGGGGACCAAGAGACCCAGTACTTC
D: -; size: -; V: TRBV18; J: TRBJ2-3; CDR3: CASSLGSSDTQYF; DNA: TGTGCCAGCTCATTGGGGAGTTCAGATACGCAGTATTTT
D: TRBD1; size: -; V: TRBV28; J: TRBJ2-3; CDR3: CASREGGRADTQYF; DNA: TGTGCCAGCAGGGAAGGGGGCCGGGCAGATACGCAGTATTTT
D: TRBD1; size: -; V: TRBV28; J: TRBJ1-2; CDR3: CASTVIGGQGASGYGYTF; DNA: TGTGCCAGCACCGTTATAGGAGGACAGGGGGCGTCGGGGTATGGCTACACCTTC
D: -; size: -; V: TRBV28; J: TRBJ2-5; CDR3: CASSPLRETQYF; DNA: TGTGCCAGCAGTCCGCTCAGAGAGACCCAGTACTTC
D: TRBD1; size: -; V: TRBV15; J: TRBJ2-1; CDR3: CATSGQGQQFF; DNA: TGTGCCACCAGCGGACAGGGCCAGCAGTTCTTC
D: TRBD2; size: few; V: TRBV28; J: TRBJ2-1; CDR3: CASSSLAASSYNEQFF; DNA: TGTGCCAGCAGTTCACTAGCGGCCAGCTCCTACAATGAGCAGTTCTTC
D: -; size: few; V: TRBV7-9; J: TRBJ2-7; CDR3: CASSFYQGNEQYF; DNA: TGTGCCAGCAGCTTTTACCAGGGTAACGAGCAGTACTTC
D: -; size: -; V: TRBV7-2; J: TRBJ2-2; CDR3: CASSPPTRGTGELFF; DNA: TGTGCCAGCAGCCCCCCCACCCGGGGGACCGGGGAGCTGTTTTTT
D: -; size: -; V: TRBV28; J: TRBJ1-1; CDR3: CASNKLIHNTEAFF; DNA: TGTGCCAGCAATAAACTCATACACAACACTGAAGCTTTCTTT
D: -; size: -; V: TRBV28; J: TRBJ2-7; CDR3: CASSPRGGSDLYEQYF; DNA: TGTGCCAGCAGCCCCAGGGGCGGGTCCGACCTCTACGAGCAGTACTTC
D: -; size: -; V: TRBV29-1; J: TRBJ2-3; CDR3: CSVERDITDTQYF; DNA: TGCAGCGTTGAACGGGACATCACAGATACGCAGTATTTT
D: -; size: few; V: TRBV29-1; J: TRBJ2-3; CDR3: CSVELAGYTQYF; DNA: TGCAGCGTTGAACTAGCCGGGTATACGCAGTATTTT
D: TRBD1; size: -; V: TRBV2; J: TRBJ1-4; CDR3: CASSWDRANEKLFF; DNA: TGTGCCAGCAGTTGGGACAGGGCGAATGAAAAACTGTTTTTT
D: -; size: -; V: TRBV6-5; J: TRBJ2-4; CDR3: CASTNVKNIQYF; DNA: TGTGCCAGCACCAATGTCAAGAACATTCAGTACTTC
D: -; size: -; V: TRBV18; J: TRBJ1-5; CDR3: CASSPLSGMGAQHF; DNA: TGTGCCAGCTCACCTTTGTCCGGAATGGGAGCCCAGCATTTT
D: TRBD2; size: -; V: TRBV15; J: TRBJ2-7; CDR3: CATSRDRLGTSGVSSYEQYF; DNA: TGTGCCACCAGCAGAGACCGCCTAGGGACTAGCGGGGTTAGCTCCTACGAGCAGTACTTC
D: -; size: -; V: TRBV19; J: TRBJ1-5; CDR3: CASSGRELGNQPQHF; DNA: TGTGCCAGTAGTGGGAGGGAGTTGGGCAATCAGCCCCAGCATTTT
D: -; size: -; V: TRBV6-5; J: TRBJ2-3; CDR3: CASRGADTQYF; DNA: TGTGCCAGCAGAGGTGCCGATACGCAGTATTTT
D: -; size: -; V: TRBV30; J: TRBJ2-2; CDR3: CAWSVPGAGELFF; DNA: TGTGCCTGGAGTGTACCGGGGGCCGGGGAGCTGTTTTTT
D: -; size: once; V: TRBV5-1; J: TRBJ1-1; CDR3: CASSLIGGSNTEAFF; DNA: TGCGCCAGCAGCTTGATTGGGGGGTCGAACACTGAAGCTTTCTTT
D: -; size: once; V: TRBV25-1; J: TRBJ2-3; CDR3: CASSETTGEGDTQYF; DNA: TGTGCCAGCAGTGAAACCACAGGGGAGGGAGATACGCAGTATTTT
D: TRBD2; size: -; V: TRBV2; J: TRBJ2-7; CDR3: CASRSGTYEQYF; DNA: TGTGCCAGCAGAAGCGGGACCTACGAGCAGTACTTC
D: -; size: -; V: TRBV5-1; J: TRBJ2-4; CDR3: CASSPLGGSKNIQYF; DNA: TGCGCCAGCAGCCCACTTGGGGGGTCCAAAAACATTCAGTACTTC
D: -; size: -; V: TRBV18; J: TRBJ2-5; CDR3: CASSPGASETQYF; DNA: TGTGCCAGCTCACCCGGGGCATCGGAGACCCAGTACTTC
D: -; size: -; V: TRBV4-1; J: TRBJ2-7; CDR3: CASSLRTDIYEQYF; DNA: TGCGCCAGCAGCCTCCGGACAGACATCTACGAGCAGTACTTC
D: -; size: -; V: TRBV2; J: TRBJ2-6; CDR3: CASADPSGANVLTF; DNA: TGTGCCAGCGCAGACCCCTCTGGGGCCAACGTCCTGACTTTC
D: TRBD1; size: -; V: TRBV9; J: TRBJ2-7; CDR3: CASSPTQGDYEQYF; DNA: TGTGCCAGCAGCCCGACACAGGGGGACTACGAGCAGTACTTC